The present T cell receptor beta chain was sequenced within a study of metastatic and nonmetastatic thyroid tumors. This clone was observed many times. Thyroid surgery was preceded by no treatment in any patient. TCRdb re-called the PCR reads via MiXCR. Of under 30,000 clones in the sample, more than 20% were seen once. CDR1 is MDHEN and CDR2 is SYDVKM in the germline V gene. V lost 5 bases and J lost 4, with 17 bases in between. This CDR3 region has 15 residues. The rearrangement uses TRBV28 and TRBJ2-5; the D gene is possibly TRBD1 (6 bases). The TCR originated in a female donor with papillary thyroid cancer or a benign thyroid nodule (not recorded which). Some clones in this sample may be carry-over from other donors' samples. What was sequenced was blood. The CDR3 region is CASSGGLVAGETQYF. CDR3 nucleotide sequence: TGTGCCAGCAGTGGGGGCCTCGTGGCGGGAGAGACCCAGTACTTC.